One and the same sample provided the 13 T cell receptor beta chains below, sequenced in a study of CD8 T cells in ankylosing spondylitis (dated by TCRdb to the late 2010s). Library generation was performed with 5' RACE. Sequencing instrument: Illumina HiSeq 2500. Through fastp at Q25 and MiXCR, TCRdb rebuilt clones from the public reads, retaining in-frame beta chains. Entries are consolidated by CDR3 protein sequence, retaining the most common genes and DNA. The sample data list 39,000 or so distinct CDR3 sequences, and less than 4% of these were observed just once. Approximately 3% of the sample lies in the top ten. The sequencing sample was made of blood, either unsorted or a sorted T cell fraction (not recorded which). The receptors stem from a male donor with ankylosing spondylitis or in good health (not recorded which).

This clonotype was observed many times. The rearrangement links TRBV9 to TRBJ2-2, with D hard to call. V was cut by 2 bases and J by 0 bases, with 11 bases left in between. CDR1 is SGDLS and CDR2 is YYNGEE in the germline V gene. The CDR3 spans 16 residues. Written as DNA, the CDR3 is TGTGCCAGCAGCGTTACGGTCACCGCGAACACCGGGGAGCTGTTTTTT. Translation: CASSVTVTANTGELFF. Looking up the rest from reference TRBV9 and TRBJ2-2 gives the full variable domain: DSGVTQTPKHLITATGQRVTLRCSPRSGDLSVYWYQQSLDQGLQFLIQYYNGEERAKGNILERFSAQQFPDLHSELNLSSLELGDSALYFCASSVTVTANTGELFFGEGSRLTVL.

This clonotype occurred many times. The rearrangement links TRBV9 to TRBJ2-2, with 7 bases that match TRBD1. J was trimmed by 6 bases and V by 1 base; bases with no gene match: 9. The V gene's germline CDR1 is SGDLS and CDR2 YYNGEE. The CDR3 has 16 residues. CDR3: CASSVRTGRTAGELFF. The CDR3 DNA reads TGTGCCAGCAGCGTAAGGACAGGCCGAACAGCCGGGGAGCTGTTTTTT.

This clonotype was picked up many times. The DNA of the CDR3 is TGTGCACCAGGGGACAGGTTTTCACCCCTCCACTTT. Its translation is CAPGDRFSPLHF. The chain recombines TRBV21-1 with TRBJ1-6; whether TRBD1, the table's D call, matches the DNA was not checked. TRBV21-1 is recorded as a pseudogene. The CDR3 runs to 12 residues.

This clonotype was observed many times. The J gene is TRBJ2-1, the V gene TRBV9, with 12 bases that match TRBD2. V trimming: 0 bases; J trimming: 8 bases; junction bases outside the gene matches: 9. The CDR3 extends over 17 amino acids. Looked up from germline, CDR1 is SGDLS and CDR2 is YYNGEE. This chain's CDR3 is CASSVVLAGGREDEQFF. Written as DNA, the CDR3 is TGTGCCAGCAGCGTAGTTCTAGCGGGAGGGAGGGAGGATGAGCAGTTCTTC.

This clonotype was seen repeatedly, ten times or more. The gene calls are TRBV9 and TRBJ2-2, with D unclear. There are 13 residues in the CDR3. Germline CDR1 reads SGDLS; CDR2 reads YYNGEE. Trimming shortened V by 0 bases and J by 3 bases, and 3 bases separated the two germline ends. The CDR3 sequence: CASSVVDTGELFF. In DNA form, the CDR3 reads TGTGCCAGCAGCGTAGTCGACACCGGGGAGCTGTTTTTT.

Ten or more counts support this clonotype. The CDR3 DNA reads TGTGCCAGCAGCGTAGCTCCACAGGGGGCGGACACTGAAGCTTTCTTT. It encodes CASSVAPQGADTEAFF. The V gene is TRBV9, the J gene TRBJ1-1, with 9 bases aligning to TRBD1. After removal of 0 bases from V and 3 bases from J, the junction contained 6 bases not matched to a gene. CDR3 length: 16 residues. In germline, CDR1 is SGDLS, CDR2 YYNGEE. The full variable domain, in which reference TRBV9 and TRBJ1-1 provide the parts outside the CDR3, is DSGVTQTPKHLITATGQRVTLRCSPRSGDLSVYWYQQSLDQGLQFLIQYYNGEERAKGNILERFSAQQFPDLHSELNLSSLELGDSALYFCASSVAPQGADTEAFFGQGTRLTVV.

This clonotype was counted ten times or more. The chain recombines TRBV9 with TRBJ2-5, with TRBD1 identical over 9 bases. The germline V gene encodes CDR1 SGDLS and CDR2 YYNGEE. Trimming cost V 3 bases and J 5 bases; bases outside gene matches: 2. The CDR3 has 13 residues. The CDR3 reads CASSADRGETQYF. The CDR3 nucleotides read TGTGCCAGCAGCGCCGACAGGGGGGAGACCCAGTACTTC.

This clonotype was detected ten times or more. The chain couples TRBV9 to TRBJ2-1; TRBD2 matches at 9 bases. V shed 2 bases, J shed 5 bases, and the junction held 2 bases outside the gene matches. The germline V gene encodes CDR1 SGDLS and CDR2 YYNGEE. This CDR3 contains 14 residues. As DNA, the CDR3 is TGTGCCAGCAGCGTTGGGACTAGCAACAATGAGCAGTTCTTC. It encodes CASSVGTSNNEQFF. Based on the CDR3 plus reference TRBV9 and TRBJ2-1, the full variable domain is DSGVTQTPKHLITATGQRVTLRCSPRSGDLSVYWYQQSLDQGLQFLIQYYNGEERAKGNILERFSAQQFPDLHSELNLSSLELGDSALYFCASSVGTSNNEQFFGPGTRLTVL.

In its sample, this clonotype was seen many times. This chain connects TRBV9 to TRBJ2-3; TRBD2 agrees at 9 bases. The germline CDR1 and CDR2 sequences are SGDLS and YYNGEE. CDR3 length: 16 residues. J lost 3 bases, V lost 0 bases, and 5 bases had no gene match. CDR3 sequence reads: CASSVEGLAFTDTQYF. The CDR3 DNA follows: TGTGCCAGCAGCGTAGAAGGACTAGCGTTTACAGATACGCAGTATTTT.

This clonotype was picked up a small number of times. The chain links TRBV9 to TRBJ2-1; 7 positions agree with TRBD1. CDR1 SGDLS and CDR2 YYNGEE come from the germline V gene. J lost 5 bases, V lost 4 bases, and 3 bases had no gene match. This CDR3 region has 13 residues. The CDR3 protein is CASSKQGNNEQFF. The CDR3 DNA is TGTGCCAGCAGCAAACAGGGGAACAATGAGCAGTTCTTC.

This clonotype came up many times. The chain combines TRBV9 with TRBJ2-5; 7 nucleotides agree with TRBD2. Germline CDR1 SGDLS, CDR2 YYNGEE. Germline trimming cut 0 bases from V and 4 bases from J; bases unmatched to any gene: 12. The CDR3 sequence is 17 residues long. The CDR3 loop is CASSVALRLAEGETQYF. The CDR3, as DNA: TGTGCCAGCAGCGTAGCTTTGAGGCTAGCGGAGGGAGAGACCCAGTACTTC.

This clonotype was seen repeatedly, ten times or more. CDR3 sequence reads: CASSVGGDPRNTEAFF. The DNA for the CDR3 is TGTGCCAGCAGCGTAGGAGGAGATCCGAGAAACACTGAAGCTTTCTTT. The J gene is TRBJ1-1, the V gene TRBV9; no definite D call. V lost 0 bases to trimming and J lost 2 bases, with 14 bases between them. This CDR3 has 16 residues. CDR1 SGDLS and CDR2 YYNGEE come from the germline V gene.

This chain uses TRBV9 with TRBJ2-5, with 12 nucleotides matching TRBD2. The germline gives CDR1 SGDLS, CDR2 YYNGEE. Trimming cost V 0 bases and J 1 base; bases outside gene matches: 4. This CDR3 comprises 17 residues. The CDR3 spells CASSVGTSGKGQETQYF. CDR3 sequence (DNA): TGTGCCAGCAGCGTAGGGACTAGCGGGAAGGGCCAAGAGACCCAGTACTTC.